One sample yielded the 10 T cell receptor beta chains listed below, sequenced in a study of circulating and synovial CD4+ cells in juvenile arthritis. Libraries were prepared by immunoSEQ multiplex PCR; TCRdb keeps only in-frame clonotypes and omits some of them. The sample includes under 35,000 clones, 90% to 95% of them seen just once. The sequencing input was CD4+ T cells from blood. These receptors were obtained from a human donor with juvenile idiopathic arthritis.

The J gene is TRBJ2-5, the V gene TRBV10-3; possible D gene TRBD1, 6 bases. CDR1 is ENHRY and CDR2 is SYGVKD in the germline V gene. The ends were cut back, 6 bases at V and 11 bases at J, with 13 bases in the middle. The CDR3 covers 11 residues. The CDR3: CAISLTGTQYF. CDR3 nucleotides: TGTGCCATCAGCCTAACAGGGACGCAGTACTTC.

The chain is built from TRBV28 and TRBJ2-7; possible D gene TRBD2, 5 bases. The CDR3 is 20 amino acids. Germline-derived CDR1 and CDR2 are MDHEN and SYDVKM. V lost 7 bases and J lost 1, with 32 bases in between. The CDR3 spells CASKPPAGTSKGSSSYEQYF. CDR3 sequence (DNA): TGTGCCAGCAAACCCCCCGCGGGCACATCTAAGGGCTCCTCTTCCTACGAGCAGTACTTC.

The J gene is TRBJ1-2, the V gene TRBV11-2, with D unclear. The germline V gene encodes CDR1 SGHAT and CDR2 FQNNGV. Trimming removed 6 bases at V and 5 bases at J, with 10 bases between. The CDR3 consists of 12 residues. The CDR3 region is CASRGAGYGYTF. The CDR3 coding sequence is TGTGCCAGCAGAGGCGCGGGGTATGGCTACACCTTC.

The rearrangement joins TRBV7-6 to TRBJ2-7, with D possibly matching TRBD2 (6 bases). Deletions cut 2 bases from V and 2 bases from J, with 13 bases between. Germline CDR1 and CDR2: SGHVS and FNYEAQ. The CDR3 is 15 amino acids. The CDR3 region has the DNA TGTGCCAGCAGCTTAAGATTAGCGGAACCCTACGAGCAGTACTTC. This gives the protein CASSLRLAEPYEQYF.

The V and J genes are TRBV7-9 and TRBJ2-7, with TRBD2 matching 8 bases. CDR1 is SEHNR, CDR2 FQNEAQ, per germline (reference sequence). Trimming cost V 0 bases and J 5 bases; bases outside gene matches: 6. CDR3 length: 15 amino acids. The CDR3 loop is CASSLASGRMHEQYF. DNA for the CDR3: TGTGCCAGCAGCTTAGCGAGCGGGAGAATGCACGAGCAGTACTTC.

The chain is built from TRBV5-6 and TRBJ2-3; D may be TRBD1 (6 bases). The CDR3 totals 15 residues. V lost 3 bases to trimming and J lost 4 bases, with 15 bases between them. CDR1 is SGHDT and CDR2 is YYEEEE in the germline V gene. The CDR3 DNA is TGTGCCAGCAGCTCCCTACAGGGAGTGGCAGATACGCAGTATTTT. It is translated as CASSSLQGVADTQYF. The full variable domain, completed using reference TRBV5-6 and TRBJ2-3, is DAGVTQSPTHLIKTRGQQVTLRCSPKSGHDTVSWYQQALGQGPQFIFQYYEEEERQRGNFPDRFSGHQFPNYSSELNVNALLLGDSALYLCASSSLQGVADTQYFGPGTRLTVL.

CDR3 region: CASSPRRLGGDRGISYEQYF. The CDR3 coding sequence is TGTGCCAGCTCACCACGGAGGCTGGGGGGGGACAGGGGGATTTCCTACGAGCAGTACTTC. V is TRBV18 and J is TRBJ2-7; TRBD1 matches at 11 bases. CDR3 size: 20 residues. The junction had 15 bases not matched to a gene; V was cut back by 1 base and J by 1 base. Germline CDR1 and CDR2: KGHSH and LQKENI.

The chain carries TRBV11-3 and TRBJ2-3; the match to TRBD2 covers 14 bases. This CDR3 is 18 amino acids long. Germline-derived CDR1 and CDR2 are SGHNT and YENEEA. With 5 bases clipped from V and 1 base from J, the junction kept 8 bases outside the gene matches. CDR3 sequence (DNA): TGTGCCAGCAGCACCGGGACTAGCGGGAGTATTGGCACAGATACGCAGTATTTT. Translated, it gives CASSTGTSGSIGTDTQYF.

For the CDR3, the DNA is TGTGCCAGTAGTATAACACAGGCAATGAACACTGAAGCTTTCTTT. It codes for CASSITQAMNTEAFF. This rearrangement joins TRBV19 to TRBJ1-1, with a weak D call TRBD1 (5 bases). Looked up from germline, CDR1 is LNHDA and CDR2 is SQIVND (reference sequence). Trimming shortened V by 2 bases and J by 0 bases, and 10 bases separated the two germline ends. The CDR3 length is 15 residues. Supplemented by reference TRBV19 and TRBJ1-1, the full variable domain reads DGGITQSPKYLFRKEGQNVTLSCEQNLNHDAMYWYRQDPGQGLRLIYYSQIVNDFQKGDIAEGYSVSREKKESFPLTVTSAQKNPTAFYLCASSITQAMNTEAFFGQGTRLTVV.

The chain is built from TRBV7-2 and TRBJ2-2; a possible D gene is TRBD1 (6 bases). The CDR3 runs 16 residues. Germline CDR1 is SGHTA and CDR2 is FQGNSA. V was cut by 2 bases and J by 4 bases, with 14 bases left in between. This chain's CDR3 is CASSLRTALPTGELFF. CDR3 sequence (DNA): TGTGCCAGCAGCTTAAGGACAGCTCTTCCCACCGGGGAGCTGTTTTTT.